This note documents a single T cell receptor (beta chain) sequence. These data belong to a study of blood T cell repertoires in COVID-19. As for the study in general: Samples came from the United States, Italy and Spain, spanning acute and convalescent COVID-19. In each case, the material was cDNA or gDNA derived from T cells, B-cell-depleted T cells, or PBMCs.

The germline gives CDR1 MNHNY, CDR2 SVGAGI (reference sequence). Trimming removed 8 bases from V and 5 bases from J, with 14 bases in between. This CDR3 spans 13 amino acids. Generated by immunoSEQ multiplex PCR, the TCRdb table keeps only in-frame clones and is missing some. There are under 250,000 clones in the sample; 80% to 85% occur only once, and 1.5% to 1.9% lies in the top ten. The material sequenced was peripheral blood. The chain is built from TRBV6-6 and TRBJ2-3; D gene uncertain. This receptor was taken from a woman aged 40 to 50 who had recovered from COVID-19. The chain's CDR3 is CASLNPVRDTQYF. CDR3 bases: TGTGCCAGCCTTAACCCCGTGAGAGATACGCAGTATTTT.